This TCR beta chain was found in a study of T cell changes during pregnancy in multiple sclerosis (dated by TCRdb to between 2018 and 2021). Regarding the complete study: The study looked at changes in the T cell repertoire across pregnancy in women with multiple sclerosis.

Library prep was done by the immunoSEQ multiplex PCR assay. TCRdb retrieved this table from immuneACCESS and kept in-frame rearrangements only. Not all clones are present; in checked studies, unresolved V genes account for under half, and no reason is known for the remainder. This sample is represented by fewer than 110,000 clones; 75% to 95% of them were singletons. In total, the top ten clones hold around 3.2% of the sample. Concerning this clone itself: Its antigen remains unidentified. No much larger clone is present one base from it, and per-base qualities are unavailable.

Here the sequenced sample was peripheral blood, taken in the second trimester of pregnancy. This sequence originates from a female donor with multiple sclerosis, enrolled in a pregnancy study.

Here the CDR3 is given as CASSVDPGQAYEQYF. The DNA is as follows: TGTGCCAGCAGCGTAGACCCCGGACAGGCCTACGAGCAGTACTTC. This chain joins TRBV9 to TRBJ2-7, with 7 bases in between that match TRBD1. V loses 0 bases at its end and J loses 2 bases; junction bases beyond the gene matches: 5. CDR1 and CDR2 were assigned from the germline V gene as SGDLS and YYNGEE. The CDR3 has 15 amino acids, counting the end cysteine and phenylalanine. CDR3 DNA is the only sequence kept; it has 45 bases, read in frame from the first base. The full variable domain, completed from the reference TRBV9 and TRBJ2-7 proteins outside the CDR3, reads DSGVTQTPKHLITATGQRVTLRCSPRSGDLSVYWYQQSLDQGLQFLIQYYNGEERAKGNILERFSAQQFPDLHSELNLSSLELGDSALYFCASSVDPGQAYEQYFGPGTRLTVT.